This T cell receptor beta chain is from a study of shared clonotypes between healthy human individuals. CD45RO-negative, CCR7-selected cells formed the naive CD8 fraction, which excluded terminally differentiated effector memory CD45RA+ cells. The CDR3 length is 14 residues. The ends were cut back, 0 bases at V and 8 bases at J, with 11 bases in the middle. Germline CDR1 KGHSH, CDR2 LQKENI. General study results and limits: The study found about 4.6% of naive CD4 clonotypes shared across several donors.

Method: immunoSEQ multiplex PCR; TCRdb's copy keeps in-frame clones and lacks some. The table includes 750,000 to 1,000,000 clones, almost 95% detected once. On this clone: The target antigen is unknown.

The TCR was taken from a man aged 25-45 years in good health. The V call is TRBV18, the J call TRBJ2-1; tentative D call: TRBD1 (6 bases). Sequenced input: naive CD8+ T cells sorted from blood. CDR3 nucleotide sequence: TGTGCCAGCTCACCACCGCAGGGGTGGGATGAGCAGTTCTTC. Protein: CASSPPQGWDEQFF.